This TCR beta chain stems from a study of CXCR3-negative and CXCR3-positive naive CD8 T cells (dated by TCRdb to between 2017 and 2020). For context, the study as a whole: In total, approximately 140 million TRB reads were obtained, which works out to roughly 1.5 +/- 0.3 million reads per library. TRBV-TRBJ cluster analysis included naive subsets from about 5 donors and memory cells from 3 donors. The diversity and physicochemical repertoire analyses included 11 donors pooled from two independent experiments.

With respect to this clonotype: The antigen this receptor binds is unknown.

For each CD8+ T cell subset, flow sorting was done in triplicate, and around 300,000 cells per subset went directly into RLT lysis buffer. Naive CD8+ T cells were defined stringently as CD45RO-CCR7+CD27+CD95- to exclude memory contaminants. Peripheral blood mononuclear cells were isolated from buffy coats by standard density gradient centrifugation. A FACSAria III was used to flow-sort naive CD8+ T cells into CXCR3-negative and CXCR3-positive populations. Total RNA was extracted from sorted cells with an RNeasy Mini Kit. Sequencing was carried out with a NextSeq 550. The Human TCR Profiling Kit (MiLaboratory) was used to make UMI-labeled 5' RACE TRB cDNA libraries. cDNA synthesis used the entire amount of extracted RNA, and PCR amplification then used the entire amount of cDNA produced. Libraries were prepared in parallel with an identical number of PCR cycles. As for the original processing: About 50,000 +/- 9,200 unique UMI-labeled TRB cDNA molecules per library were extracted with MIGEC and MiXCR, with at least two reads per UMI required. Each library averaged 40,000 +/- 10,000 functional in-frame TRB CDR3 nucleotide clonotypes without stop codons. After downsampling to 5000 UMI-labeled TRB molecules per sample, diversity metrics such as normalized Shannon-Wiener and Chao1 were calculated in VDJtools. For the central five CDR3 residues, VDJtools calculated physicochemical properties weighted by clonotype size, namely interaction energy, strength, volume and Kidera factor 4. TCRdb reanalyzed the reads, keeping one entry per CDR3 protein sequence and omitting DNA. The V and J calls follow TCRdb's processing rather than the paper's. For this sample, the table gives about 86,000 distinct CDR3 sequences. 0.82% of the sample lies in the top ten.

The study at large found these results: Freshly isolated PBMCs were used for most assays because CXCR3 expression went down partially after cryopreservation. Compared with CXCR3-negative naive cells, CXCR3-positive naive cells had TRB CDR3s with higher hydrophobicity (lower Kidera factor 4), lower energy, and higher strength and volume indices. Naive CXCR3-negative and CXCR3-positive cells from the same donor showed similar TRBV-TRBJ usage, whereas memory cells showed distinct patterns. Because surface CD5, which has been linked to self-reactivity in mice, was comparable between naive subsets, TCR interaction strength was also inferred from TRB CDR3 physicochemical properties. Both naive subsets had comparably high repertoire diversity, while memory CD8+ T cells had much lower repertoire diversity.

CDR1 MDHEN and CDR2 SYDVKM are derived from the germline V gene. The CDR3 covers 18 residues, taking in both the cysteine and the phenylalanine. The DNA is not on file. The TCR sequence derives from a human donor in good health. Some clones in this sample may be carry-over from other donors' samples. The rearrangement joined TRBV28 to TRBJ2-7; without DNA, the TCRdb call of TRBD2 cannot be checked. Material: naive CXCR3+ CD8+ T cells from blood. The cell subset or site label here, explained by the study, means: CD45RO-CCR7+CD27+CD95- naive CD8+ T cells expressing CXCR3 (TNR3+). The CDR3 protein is CASSLWTSGAPTFDEQYF.